Each of the 15 T cell receptor beta chains below was sequenced from the same sample in a study of CD4 T cells in relation to SARS-CoV-2 and coronaviruses. Unexposed donor CD4+ T cells date from about 2010-2018, before the COVID-19 pandemic. Isolation of CD4+ T cells took place after nine to ten days in culture. These receptors are not linked to any known antigen. Sequencing used immunoSEQ multiplex PCR; TCRdb keeps in-frame clones, though not all of them. The table records about 22,000 clones, under 85% of them present only once. Sample: CD4+ T cells from PBMCs, cultured in vitro. The source is a human donor in good health.

The rearrangement links TRBV4-2 to TRBJ2-5, with 8 bases fitting TRBD1. Trimming removed 2 bases from V and 1 base from J; junction bases left unmatched: 3. The CDR3 extends over 15 amino acids. Germline values: CDR1 LGHNA, CDR2 YNFKEQ. The CDR3 reads CASSQQGASQETQYF. Here the CDR3 DNA reads TGTGCCAGCAGCCAACAGGGGGCGTCCCAAGAGACCCAGTACTTC.

This chain connects TRBV19 to TRBJ1-5; no definite D call. The germline V gene encodes CDR1 LNHDA and CDR2 SQIVND (reference sequence). V was pared by 6 bases and J by 7 bases, with 13 bases between. The CDR3 contains 13 residues. The CDR3 reads CASSAGPGQPQHF. The CDR3 nucleotides read TGTGCCAGTAGCGCTGGGCCTGGCCAGCCCCAGCATTTT. The whole variable domain, filled in from reference TRBV19 and TRBJ1-5, reads DGGITQSPKYLFRKEGQNVTLSCEQNLNHDAMYWYRQDPGQGLRLIYYSQIVNDFQKGDIAEGYSVSREKKESFPLTVTSAQKNPTAFYLCASSAGPGQPQHFGDGTRLSIL.

The V and J genes are TRBV11-2 and TRBJ2-1; D gene uncertain. Germline V gives CDR1 SGHAT, CDR2 FQNNGV. The V end lost 1 base, the J end lost 9 bases, and 10 bases lay between the germline ends. This CDR3 contains 13 residues. CDR3 region: CASSLGFVVEQFF. For the CDR3, the DNA is TGTGCCAGCAGCTTAGGCTTCGTGGTTGAGCAGTTCTTC.

For the CDR3, the DNA is TGTGCCAGCTCACCGGGGGACTCCTACGAGCAGTACTTC. It translates to CASSPGDSYEQYF. This rearrangement joins TRBV18 to TRBJ2-7, with D possibly called TRBD1 or TRBD2 (5 bases each). The germline CDR1 and CDR2 sequences are KGHSH and LQKENI. The CDR3 totals 13 residues. V was trimmed by 3 bases and J by 0 bases, leaving 6 bases between them.

V and J are TRBV6-1 and TRBJ1-4; 12 nucleotides align to TRBD1. Germline CDR1 is MNHNS and CDR2 is SASEGT. Trimming at V came to 2 bases and at J to 5 bases, leaving 6 bases not matched to a gene. The CDR3 has 17 amino acids. CDR3 amino acids: CASSERDRGRSNEKLFF. In nucleotides, the CDR3 is TGTGCCAGCAGTGAACGGGACAGGGGGCGATCAAATGAAAAACTGTTTTTT.

V gene TRBV6-5 combines with J gene TRBJ1-1; D is uncertain. The CDR3 is 15 residues long. Trimming took 5 bases from V and 8 from J, leaving 21 bases between them. Germline assignment: CDR1 MNHEY and CDR2 SVGAGI. The CDR3 DNA sequence: TGTGCCAGCAGTATTCGTTCAGGAGGGAAACTAGAAGCTTTCTTT. Its translation is CASSIRSGGKLEAFF.

The rearrangement joins TRBV6-5 to TRBJ1-4; maybe TRBD1 (5 bases). Between the trimmed V and J ends, which lost 0 bases and 0 bases, there was a span of 8 bases. The CDR3 sequence is 16 residues long. CDR1 is MNHEY and CDR2 is SVGAGI in the germline V gene. This chain's CDR3 is CASSYSWGSTNEKLFF. The CDR3 coding sequence is TGTGCCAGCAGTTACTCGTGGGGGTCAACTAATGAAAAACTGTTTTTT.

This rearrangement joins TRBV6-5 to TRBJ1-3; 7 bases are shared with TRBD1. Germline V CDR1 and CDR2: MNHEY, SVGAGI. The CDR3 covers 15 residues. After removal of 5 bases from V and 2 bases from J, the junction contained 6 bases not matched to a gene. The CDR3 loop is CASSRAGQAGNTIYF. In DNA form, the CDR3 reads TGTGCCAGCAGTCGAGCCGGACAGGCTGGAAACACCATATATTTT.

V gene TRBV3-1 (or the pseudogene TRBV3-2) combines with J gene TRBJ1-1; D ambiguous. Trimming removed 4 bases from V and 7 bases from J, with 10 bases in between. The CDR3 is 12 amino acids. Germline loops: CDR1 LGHDT, CDR2 YNNKEL (reference sequence). The CDR3 DNA follows: TGTGCCAGCAGCCTACCGCCGTTTGAAGCTTTCTTT. It is translated as CASSLPPFEAFF.

The chain joins TRBV28 to TRBJ1-2; tentative D call: TRBD1 (6 bases). The CDR3 is made up of 13 amino acids. Deletions cut 11 bases from V and 8 bases from J, with 21 bases between. Germline CDR1 is MDHEN and CDR2 is SYDVKM. Here the CDR3 reads CAGGGRATEGYTF. CDR3 DNA sequence: TGTGCCGGGGGGGGCAGGGCCACGGAGGGCTACACCTTC.

V usage is TRBV4-1 and J usage is TRBJ2-1; either TRBD1 or TRBD2 may supply D (5 bases each). Trimming took 1 base from V and 2 from J, leaving 9 bases between them. CDR3 size: 15 residues. The germline V gene has CDR1 MGHRA and CDR2 YSYEKL. The CDR3 DNA sequence: TGCGCCAGCAGCCAAGGTGTGGGGGCCTACAATGAGCAGTTCTTC. As protein: CASSQGVGAYNEQFF.

The J gene is TRBJ2-3, the V gene TRBV3-1 (or the pseudogene TRBV3-2), with 7 nucleotides matching TRBD2. Unmatched junction bases numbered 8, after V lost 2 bases and J lost 0 bases. The CDR3 covers 17 residues. Per the germline V gene, CDR1 is LGHDT and CDR2 is YNNKEL (reference sequence). In nucleotides, the CDR3 is TGTGCCAGCAGCCAAAATTACGTAGCGGGCAGCACAGATACGCAGTATTTT. Translated, it gives CASSQNYVAGSTDTQYF.

The gene calls are TRBV28 and TRBJ1-5; TRBD1 is a possible D gene (6 bases). CDR3 size: 14 residues. Trimming removed 7 bases at V and 5 bases at J, with 15 bases between. CDR1 is MDHEN and CDR2 is SYDVKM in the germline V gene. In DNA, the CDR3 is TGTGCCAGCACCCCCAGGAGGGGGTATCAGCCCCAGCATTTT. Its translation: CASTPRRGYQPQHF.

Here the CDR3 reads CASSARTGGTEAFF. The DNA for the CDR3 is TGTGCCAGCAGTGCCCGGACAGGGGGCACTGAAGCTTTCTTT. The J gene is TRBJ1-1, the V gene TRBV27; 10 positions agree with TRBD1. Looked up from germline, CDR1 is MNHEY and CDR2 is SMNVEV (reference sequence). The CDR3 totals 14 residues. V shed 5 bases and J 4 bases; nucleotides not matched to a gene: 4.

The J gene is TRBJ2-3, the V gene TRBV15; a possible D gene is TRBD2 (5 bases). V dropped 9 bases and J dropped 6 bases, with 19 bases sitting between them. This CDR3 is built from 14 residues. Germline V gene sequence: CDR1 LNHNV, CDR2 YYDKDF (reference sequence). DNA of the CDR3: TGTGCCACTGTTGGACTGCCCCAAATTGATACGCAGTATTTT. Translation: CATVGLPQIDTQYF.